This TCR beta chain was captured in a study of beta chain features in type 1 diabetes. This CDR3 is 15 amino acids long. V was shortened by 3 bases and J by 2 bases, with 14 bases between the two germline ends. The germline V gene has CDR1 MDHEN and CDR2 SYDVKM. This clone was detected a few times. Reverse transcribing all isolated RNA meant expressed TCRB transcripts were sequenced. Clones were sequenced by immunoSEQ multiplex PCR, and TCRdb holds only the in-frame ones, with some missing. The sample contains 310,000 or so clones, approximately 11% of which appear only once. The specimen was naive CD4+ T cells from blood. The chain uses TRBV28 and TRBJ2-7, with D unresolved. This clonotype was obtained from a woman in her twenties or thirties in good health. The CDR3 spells CASSFLQGGTYEQYF. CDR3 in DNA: TGTGCCAGCAGTTTTCTCCAAGGCGGTACCTACGAGCAGTACTTC.